A single sample gave rise to the 9 T cell receptor beta chains below, sequenced in a study of cytomegalovirus exposure and HLA in healthy donors. The PCR contained 60 Vbeta and 13 Jbeta primers. This table comes from immunoSEQ multiplex PCR, and its TCRdb copy is limited to in-frame clones, with some not included. The table lists some 170,000 clones, 80% of them singletons. The specimen was PBMCs. These TCRs come from a man in his late teens or twenties in good health and CMV-seropositive.

The V gene is TRBV4-1, the J gene TRBJ1-4; D not resolved. The ends were cut back, 0 bases at V and 9 bases at J, with 11 bases in the middle. CDR3 length: 14 residues. Germline V gene sequence: CDR1 MGHRA, CDR2 YSYEKL. The CDR3 coding sequence is TGCGCCAGCAGCCAAGATCCAGGTTTGAAAAAACTGTTTTTT. Residues: CASSQDPGLKKLFF.

This clone was detected once. The chain links TRBV27 to TRBJ1-2, with TRBD1 as a possible D gene (6 bases). The CDR3 runs to 18 residues. Germline CDR1 and CDR2: MNHEY and SMNVEV (reference sequence). V gave up 4 bases and J gave up 0 bases, with 21 bases separating them. Here the CDR3 reads CASSSIRTADSANYGYTF. The CDR3 DNA sequence: TGTGCCAGCAGTTCAATCCGGACAGCTGATTCAGCTAACTATGGCTACACCTTC.

This clone was seen just once. CDR3 sequence: CAWSVGSGIYNEQFF. The CDR3, as DNA: TGTGCCTGGAGTGTAGGTAGCGGGATCTACAATGAGCAGTTCTTC. This chain joins TRBV30 and TRBJ2-1; TRBD2 aligns across 8 bases. CDR1 is GTSNPN and CDR2 is SVGIG in the germline V gene (reference sequence). The junction had 4 bases not matched to a gene; V was cut back by 0 bases and J by 3 bases. The CDR3 has 15 residues.

In DNA form, the CDR3 reads TGTGCCAGCAGTCAGGTAGCGGGGGGGGGCTACGAGCAGTACTTC. It yields the protein CASSQVAGGGYEQYF. V usage is TRBV27 and J usage is TRBJ2-7; TRBD2 agrees at 11 bases. Germline CDR1 reads MNHEY; CDR2 reads SMNVEV (reference sequence). There are 15 residues in the CDR3. Losses at the gene ends were 5 bases for V and 3 bases for J; bases not matched to a gene: 6.

The chain links TRBV6-1 to TRBJ1-4, with D hard to call. CDR1 is MNHNS, CDR2 SASEGT, per germline. The CDR3 consists of 15 residues. The ends were cut back, 8 bases at V and 5 bases at J, with 18 bases in the middle. This chain's CDR3 is CASGTGWTGNEKLFF. CDR3 DNA sequence: TGTGCCAGCGGTACGGGTTGGACGGGAAATGAAAAACTGTTTTTT.

The CDR3 DNA reads TGTGCCAGCAGCTCGAGACAGAAGAACACTGAAGCTTTCTTT. Translation gives CASSSRQKNTEAFF. The rearrangement uses TRBV7-9 and TRBJ1-1; tentative D call: TRBD1 (5 bases). Germline V gene lookup returns CDR1 SEHNR and CDR2 FQNEAQ (reference sequence). The germline V and J ends were trimmed by 4 bases and 1 base, with 10 bases remaining between them. This CDR3 contains 14 residues.

The V call is TRBV4-2, the J call TRBJ2-7; weak D call: TRBD1 (6 bases). V was shortened by 4 bases and J by 4 bases, with 26 bases between the two germline ends. This CDR3 is built from 18 residues. Germline V CDR1 and CDR2: LGHNA, YNFKEQ. The CDR3 spells CASSPETREGRGRYEQYF. Written as DNA, the CDR3 is TGTGCCAGCAGCCCGGAGACGAGGGAAGGCAGGGGAAGATACGAGCAGTACTTC.

The chain couples TRBV7-9 to TRBJ1-1, with D possibly TRBD1 on 5 matching bases. Germline V lookup: CDR1 SEHNR, CDR2 FQNEAQ (reference sequence). Trimming pared 4 bases from V and 1 base from J, leaving 13 bases between. The CDR3 contains 15 residues. The CDR3 DNA sequence: TGTGCCAGCAGCTCAAGGCGACAGTCGAACACTGAAGCTTTCTTT. It encodes CASSSRRQSNTEAFF. The variable domain in full, completed from reference TRBV7-9 and TRBJ1-1, reads DTGVSQNPRHKITKRGQNVTFRCDPISEHNRLYWYRQTLGQGPEFLTYFQNEAQLEKSRLLSDRFSAERPKGSFSTLEIQRTEQGDSAMYLCASSSRRQSNTEAFFGQGTRLTVV.

The chain combines TRBV9 with TRBJ2-7; possibly TRBD1 for D (6 bases). The CDR3 totals 11 residues. V dropped 3 bases and J dropped 9 bases, with 10 bases sitting between them. CDR1 SGDLS and CDR2 YYNGEE come from the germline V gene. CDR3 DNA sequence: TGTGCCAGCAGCGCCGAGGGGGTGCAGTACTTC. This encodes CASSAEGVQYF.